These 30 T cell receptor beta chains share one sample of origin, sequenced in a study of T cell responses to AZD1222 COVID-19 vaccine. Sequencing was performed with immunoSEQ multiplex PCR; in TCRdb, only in-frame clones are kept and a portion is missing. The sample includes 75,000 to 95,000 clones, approximately 91% of them seen just once. Sequencing was performed on peripheral blood, taken on day 0 of AZD1222 vaccination. These receptors were taken from an adult in good health.

The chain uses TRBV19 and TRBJ1-5, with 12 bases lining up with TRBD1. Germline values: CDR1 LNHDA, CDR2 SQIVND (reference sequence). This CDR3 spans 14 amino acids. J lost 6 bases, V lost 7 bases, and 4 bases had no gene match. CDR3 sequence reads: CASMGTGGSQPQHF. CDR3 in DNA: TGTGCCAGTATGGGGACAGGGGGCAGTCAGCCCCAGCATTTT.

This chain joins TRBV6-5 and TRBJ2-2, with 9 bases matching TRBD1. Germline CDR1 reads MNHEY; CDR2 reads SVGAGI. This CDR3 is 15 amino acids long. Trimming removed 7 bases from V and 3 bases from J; junction bases left unmatched: 6. The CDR3 is CASNPGQGYTGELFF. The CDR3, as DNA: TGTGCCAGCAACCCGGGACAGGGCTACACCGGGGAGCTGTTTTTT.

The V and J genes are TRBV7-2 and TRBJ2-5, with no clear D. The V gene lost 0 bases and the J gene lost 4 bases, with 9 bases spanning the gap. CDR3 length: 14 residues. CDR1 is SGHTA and CDR2 is FQGNSA in the germline V gene. The CDR3 DNA sequence: TGTGCCAGCAGCTTAGCCCGAGGTGGAGAGACCCAGTACTTC. Amino acid sequence: CASSLARGGETQYF.

J is TRBJ2-3 and V is TRBV11-2; D tentatively reads TRBD1 or TRBD2 (6 bases each). The CDR3 runs to 17 residues. Trimming cost V 5 bases and J 0 bases, with 18 bases left between them. Germline V CDR1 and CDR2: SGHAT, FQNNGV. The chain's CDR3 is CASSVKGGRVSTDTQYF. CDR3 nucleotide sequence: TGTGCCAGCAGCGTAAAGGGGGGCAGGGTGAGCACAGATACGCAGTATTTT.

The V and J genes are TRBV12-3 or TRBV12-4 and TRBJ2-1; tentative D call: TRBD2 (5 bases). V gave up 6 bases and J gave up 9 bases, with 12 bases separating them. This CDR3 has 12 residues. CDR3 residues: CASRPSGSEQFF. The CDR3 DNA is TGTGCCAGCAGGCCATCGGGGAGTGAGCAGTTCTTC.

This chain connects TRBV7-3 to TRBJ1-1; maybe TRBD1 (5 bases). V lost 5 bases, J lost 4 bases, and 11 bases lay in between. CDR3 length equals 13 residues. Germline V gene lookup returns CDR1 SGHTA and CDR2 FQGTGA. The CDR3 DNA sequence: TGTGCCAGCAGCAATCAGGGTAGCACTGAAGCTTTCTTT. This encodes CASSNQGSTEAFF.

The chain carries TRBV19 and TRBJ2-7, with 14 bases lining up with TRBD2. The CDR3 loop spans 16 amino acids. Looked up from germline, CDR1 is LNHDA and CDR2 is SQIVND (reference sequence). Trimming took 9 bases from V and 3 from J; bases not matched to a gene: 10. The CDR3: CASQGLAGVRSYEQYF. The CDR3 bases are TGTGCCAGCCAGGGACTAGCGGGAGTAAGAAGCTACGAGCAGTACTTC.

The chain uses TRBV7-9 and TRBJ1-1; tentatively, D is TRBD1 (5 bases). The CDR3 length is 15 residues. Per the germline V gene, CDR1 is SEHNR and CDR2 is FQNEAQ (reference sequence). V dropped 2 bases and J dropped 7 bases, with 17 bases sitting between them. The CDR3, as DNA: TGTGCCAGCAGCTTACCGTCCGGGAGGGGAATTGAAGCTTTCTTT. Protein sequence: CASSLPSGRGIEAFF.

The J gene is TRBJ2-1, the V gene TRBV11-2; 7 bases are a match to TRBD1. The CDR3 length is 16 residues. The trim removed 2 bases at V and 6 bases at J, leaving 10 bases unmatched. The germline V gene encodes CDR1 SGHAT and CDR2 FQNNGV. The CDR3 region is CASSLPLYRGSNEQFF. The CDR3 DNA reads TGTGCCAGCAGCTTACCCTTATACAGGGGCTCCAATGAGCAGTTCTTC.

The CDR3 DNA sequence: TGTGCCAGCAGCTTCTGGGCAGGGGCCTACAATGAGCAGTTCTTC. It is translated as CASSFWAGAYNEQFF. The chain uses TRBV5-6 and TRBJ2-1; maybe TRBD1 (6 bases). The germline CDR1 and CDR2 sequences are SGHDT and YYEEEE. V lost 2 bases, J lost 2 bases, and 11 bases lay in between. The CDR3 length is 15 residues.

The chain's CDR3 is CASSFLGGVNGQYV. In DNA, the CDR3 is TGTGCCAGCAGCTTCTTGGGGGGTGTCAACGGGCAGTACGTC. The rearrangement links TRBV7-2 to TRBJ2-7, with D possibly being TRBD2 (6 bases). Germline V gene sequence: CDR1 SGHTA, CDR2 FQGNSA. The CDR3 loop spans 14 amino acids. V lost 3 bases and J 9 bases, leaving 18 bases between the germline ends.

This clone is deemed medium-sized. The V call is TRBV5-6, the J call TRBJ1-2, with 9 bases that match TRBD1. Trimming cost V 4 bases and J 7 bases; bases outside gene matches: 14. This CDR3 has 16 amino acids. Germline CDR1 and CDR2: SGHDT and YYEEEE. CDR3 sequence (DNA): TGTGCCAGCAGCCCCCCCGGGACAGGGTTTGGGGGTGGCTACACCTTC. This translates into CASSPPGTGFGGGYTF.

J is TRBJ1-2 and V is TRBV28; D is possibly TRBD1 (6 bases). Germline CDR1 MDHEN, CDR2 SYDVKM. There are 14 residues in the CDR3. V was shortened by 6 bases and J by 3 bases, with 14 bases between the two germline ends. As DNA, the CDR3 is TGTGCCAGCAGGTCGACAGGAGGGGACTATGGCTACACCTTC. Translation gives CASRSTGGDYGYTF.

The V gene is TRBV28, the J gene TRBJ2-7; D is unresolved. Looked up from germline, CDR1 is MDHEN and CDR2 is SYDVKM. The length of the CDR3 is 14 residues. V lost 6 bases to trimming and J lost 3 bases, with 15 bases between them. CDR3 sequence (DNA): TGTGCCAGCAGCTCTCCCGGGTTACGCTACGAGCAGTACTTC. It yields the protein CASSSPGLRYEQYF.

The table lists this clone with a few counts. This chain links TRBV5-1 with TRBJ1-1; tentative D call: TRBD1 (5 bases). Germline CDR1 and CDR2: SGHRS and YFSETQ. Trimming removed 0 bases at V and 4 bases at J, with 7 bases between. The CDR3 covers 13 residues. As DNA, the CDR3 is TGCGCCAGCAGCTTGGATGGGGGCACTGAAGCTTTCTTT. Translation gives CASSLDGGTEAFF. Drawing the rest from reference TRBV5-1 and TRBJ1-1, the complete variable domain is KAGVTQTPRYLIKTRGQQVTLSCSPISGHRSVSWYQQTPGQGLQFLFEYFSETQRNKGNFPGRFSGRQFSNSRSEMNVSTLELGDSALYLCASSLDGGTEAFFGQGTRLTVV.

The J gene is TRBJ2-7, the V gene TRBV11-2; D is ambiguous. The ends were cut back, 2 bases at V and 3 bases at J, with 5 bases in the middle. Germline CDR1 reads SGHAT; CDR2 reads FQNNGV. The CDR3 spans 12 residues. In nucleotides, the CDR3 is TGTGCCAGCAGCTTATTCCGCTACGAGCAGTACGTC. It codes for CASSLFRYEQYV.

CDR3 nucleotide sequence: TGCAGCATGAGGGGGGCGACAGGGGGCGTAGAGACCCAGTACTTC. Its protein product is CSMRGATGGVETQYF. This chain connects TRBV29-1 to TRBJ2-5; 10 bases are a match to TRBD1. Germline CDR1 and CDR2: SQVTM and ANQGSEA. V lost 8 bases to trimming and J lost 4 bases; unmatched junction nucleotides: 13. The length of the CDR3 is 15 residues. The whole variable domain, remainder taken from reference TRBV29-1 and TRBJ2-5, is SAVISQKPSRDICQRGTSLTIQCQVDSQVTMMFWYRQQPGQSLTLIATANQGSEATYESGFVIDKFPISRPNLTFSTLTVSNMSPEDSSIYLCSMRGATGGVETQYFGPGTRLLVL.

This sequence joins TRBV10-3 and TRBJ2-2; D is perhaps TRBD1 or TRBD2 (5 bases each). Germline CDR1 ENHRY, CDR2 SYGVKD. The germline V and J ends were trimmed by 0 bases and 7 bases, with 15 bases remaining between them. CDR3 size: 16 residues. CDR3: CAISESGDGLGGELFF. In DNA form, the CDR3 reads TGTGCCATCAGTGAGTCCGGGGACGGTCTGGGCGGGGAGCTGTTTTTT.

In this sample, this clone turned up once. The chain recombines TRBV28 with TRBJ1-2; D ambiguous. The CDR3 spans 14 residues. Trimming took off 3 bases at V and 1 base at J, with 9 bases between the two ends. Germline-derived CDR1 and CDR2 are MDHEN and SYDVKM. The CDR3, as DNA: TGTGCCAGCAGTTTTGTAGCGATTAACTATGGCTACACCTTC. Amino acids: CASSFVAINYGYTF.

The rearrangement joins TRBV14 to TRBJ2-2; 7 bases align to TRBD1. The CDR3 consists of 15 residues. The V and J ends lost 5 bases and 8 bases, in that order; junction bases with no gene match: 11. The germline V gene encodes CDR1 SGHDN and CDR2 FVKESK. CDR3 residues: CASSYIGGASGELFF. The DNA of the CDR3 is TGTGCCAGCAGCTACATAGGGGGCGCATCGGGGGAGCTGTTTTTT.

V gene TRBV9 combines with J gene TRBJ1-2; D is unresolved. CDR1 is SGDLS and CDR2 is YYNGEE in the germline V gene. Trimming left V 0 bases short and J 5 bases short, with 17 bases between. The CDR3 has 16 amino acids. CDR3 loop: CASSVVPVTPGYGYTF. The CDR3, as DNA: TGTGCCAGCAGCGTAGTCCCCGTAACTCCGGGGTATGGCTACACCTTC.

The J gene is TRBJ2-1, the V gene TRBV4-1; 8 positions agree with TRBD2. Germline loops: CDR1 MGHRA, CDR2 YSYEKL. The CDR3 sequence is 17 residues long. V lost 3 bases and J lost 7; bases outside the gene matches: 14. The CDR3 is CASSHGYRAGGWNEQFF. Written as DNA, the CDR3 is TGCGCCAGCAGCCATGGATACAGGGCGGGGGGTTGGAATGAGCAGTTCTTC.

CDR3 amino acids: CASSWDRAGSGANVLTF. The DNA of the CDR3 is TGCGCCAGCAGCTGGGACAGGGCAGGTTCTGGGGCCAACGTCCTGACTTTC. The chain joins TRBV5-1 to TRBJ2-6; TRBD1 matches 9 bases. The CDR3 is 17 residues long. Looked up from germline, CDR1 is SGHRS and CDR2 is YFSETQ. With V trimmed by 3 bases and J by 1 base, 5 bases remained unmatched.

The chain joins TRBV5-4 to TRBJ1-2; D remains unclear. This CDR3 region has 13 residues. Germline CDR1 and CDR2: SGHNT and YYREEE (reference sequence). The V and J ends lost 4 bases and 2 bases respectively, with 9 bases between them. This CDR3 reads CASSPDKNYGYTF. DNA for the CDR3: TGTGCCAGCAGCCCTGACAAGAACTATGGCTACACCTTC. The whole variable domain, filled in from reference TRBV5-4 and TRBJ1-2, reads ETGVTQSPTHLIKTRGQQVTLRCSSQSGHNTVSWYQQALGQGPQFIFQYYREEENGRGNFPPRFSGLQFPNYSSELNVNALELDDSALYLCASSPDKNYGYTFGSGTRLTVV.

This chain links TRBV18 with TRBJ1-3, with D maybe TRBD1 (6 bases). CDR1 is KGHSH and CDR2 is LQKENI in the germline V gene. The germline V and J ends were trimmed by 1 base and 3 bases, with 19 bases remaining between them. This CDR3 spans 18 amino acids. The CDR3 sequence: CASSPLSPDSLGGNTIYF. DNA for the CDR3: TGTGCCAGCTCACCACTAAGCCCGGACAGCCTGGGTGGAAACACCATATATTTT.

The chain couples TRBV5-1 to TRBJ1-1; D gene unclear. V lost 0 bases to trimming and J lost 5 bases, with 11 bases between them. CDR1 SGHRS and CDR2 YFSETQ come from the germline V gene. This CDR3 region has 14 residues. The CDR3 loop is CASSLVGARTEAFF. In DNA, the CDR3 is TGCGCCAGCAGCTTGGTTGGTGCCAGGACTGAAGCTTTCTTT.

The CDR3 DNA is TGTGCCATCAGTGAGTCGAGGCTAGCGGAGGTAGGGGAGCTGTTTTTT. This codes for CAISESRLAEVGELFF. The chain links TRBV10-3 to TRBJ2-2; 7 nucleotides match TRBD2. The CDR3 loop spans 16 amino acids. V lost 0 bases and J lost 8; bases outside the gene matches: 9. The germline CDR1 and CDR2 sequences are ENHRY and SYGVKD.

V usage is TRBV15 and J usage is TRBJ2-3; 8 bases line up with TRBD2. Trimming took 4 bases from V and 4 from J; bases not matched to a gene: 10. Per germline, CDR1 LNHNV and CDR2 YYDKDF (reference sequence). The CDR3 spans 16 residues. The CDR3 region is CATSTARGGRPDTQYF. The CDR3 nucleotides read TGTGCCACCAGCACAGCTCGCGGGGGGCGACCAGATACGCAGTATTTT.

CDR3 loop: CASSLDGRWVQPQHF. As DNA, the CDR3 is TGTGCCAGCAGTTTAGATGGCAGGTGGGTCCAGCCCCAGCATTTT. The V and J genes are TRBV27 and TRBJ1-5, with D unclear. Trimming removed 2 bases at V and 7 bases at J, with 15 bases between. The CDR3 spans 15 residues. The germline V gene has CDR1 MNHEY and CDR2 SMNVEV (reference sequence).

This sequence joins TRBV19 and TRBJ2-2, with TRBD2 as a possible D gene (5 bases). CDR1 and CDR2 from the germline V gene are LNHDA and SQIVND (reference sequence). The CDR3 covers 16 residues. V was cut by 7 bases and J by 5 bases, with 20 bases left in between. This CDR3 is CASKSSGLAGTGELFF. DNA of the CDR3: TGTGCCAGTAAGTCCTCGGGTCTAGCAGGTACCGGGGAGCTGTTTTTT.